The 26 T cell receptor beta chains reported below all come from one sample, sequenced in a study of metastatic and nonmetastatic thyroid tumors (TCRdb year 2020). The method behind the library was PCR. Sequencing was carried out with an Illumina HiSeq 4000. TCRdb trimmed public reads at Q25 via fastp, called clones via MiXCR and kept in-frame beta chains. This sample lists about 20,000 clones; 10% to 12% were detected once. In total, the top ten clones hold roughly 8% of the sample. None of the patients had been given any treatment before thyroid surgery. Sequenced: blood. The receptors come from a female donor with papillary thyroid cancer or a benign thyroid nodule (not recorded which). Some clones in this sample may be carry-over from other donors' samples.

This clone showed up many times. The CDR3 loop reads CASSLLTGPHNYEQYF. In DNA, the CDR3 is TGTGCCAGCAGCCTTCTTACCGGGCCGCACAACTACGAGCAGTACTTC. V gene TRBV6-2 or TRBV6-3 combines with J gene TRBJ2-7; D ambiguous. V lost 6 bases, J lost 3 bases, and 21 bases lay in between. CDR1 and CDR2 from the germline V gene are MNHEY and SVGEGT. The length of the CDR3 is 16 residues.

A note on this clone: Since a much larger clone is just one base distant, this may be a read error. The V and J genes are TRBV19 and TRBJ2-5; perhaps TRBD2 as D (5 bases). Germline V gene data show CDR1 as LNHDA and CDR2 as SQIVND (reference sequence). V lost 5 bases, J lost 1 base, and 8 bases lay in between. The CDR3 length is 13 residues. In DNA form, the CDR3 reads TGTGCCAGTAGTGGACGGGGCCAAGAGACCCAGTACTTC. Its protein product is CASSGRGQETQYF.

This clone was seen repeatedly, ten times or more. The gene calls are TRBV10-1 and TRBJ2-2; D possibly uses TRBD1 or TRBD2 (5 bases each). This CDR3 comprises 17 residues. Germline assignment: CDR1 WNHNN and CDR2 SYGVQD (reference sequence). V gave up 0 bases and J gave up 1 base, with 12 bases separating them. The CDR3 protein is CASSESRGVENTGELFF. CDR3 nucleotides: TGCGCCAGCAGTGAGTCGAGGGGCGTAGAGAACACCGGGGAGCTGTTTTTT.

This clone was seen many times. The rearrangement links TRBV2 to TRBJ1-5; TRBD1 aligns across 10 bases. The CDR3 length is 16 residues. Germline V gene sequence: CDR1 SNHLY, CDR2 FYNNEI. The junction had 10 bases not matched to a gene; V was cut back by 5 bases and J by 6 bases. CDR3 nucleotide sequence: TGTGCCAGCAGTTACGGGACAGGGGCCGGCAGTCAGCCCCAGCATTTT. Amino acids: CASSYGTGAGSQPQHF.

This clone was counted between two and nine times. This chain connects TRBV5-4 to TRBJ2-6; weak D call: TRBD1 (5 bases). This CDR3 is built from 17 residues. Germline V CDR1 and CDR2: SGHNT, YYREEE (reference sequence). V shed 0 bases and J shed 0 bases, with 10 bases lying between them. The CDR3 coding sequence is TGTGCCAGCAGCTTGGGGACACCGAGCTCTGGGGCCAACGTCCTGACTTTC. It specifies CASSLGTPSSGANVLTF.

This chain links TRBV6-1 with TRBJ2-7; 8 nucleotides agree with TRBD1. Looked up from germline, CDR1 is MNHNS and CDR2 is SASEGT. Trimming at V came to 5 bases and at J to 5 bases, leaving 8 bases not matched to a gene. This CDR3 spans 14 amino acids. CDR3 protein: CASSRTGPRDEQYF. The CDR3 bases are TGTGCCAGCAGTAGGACAGGGCCTAGGGACGAGCAGTACTTC.

This clone was picked up many times. The chain employs TRBV5-1 and TRBJ2-2, with D possibly being TRBD2 (6 bases). Between the trimmed V and J ends, which lost 3 bases and 6 bases, there was a span of 12 bases. Germline assignment: CDR1 SGHRS and CDR2 YFSETQ. This CDR3 comprises 14 residues. In DNA, the CDR3 is TGCGCCAGCAGCTCGGGCAGGGAGGCCGGGGAGCTGTTTTTT. It codes for CASSSGREAGELFF.

This clone occurred many times. The chain carries TRBV4-3 and TRBJ2-3; 7 positions agree with TRBD2. The CDR3 is 15 residues long. Germline-derived CDR1 and CDR2 are LGHNA and YSLEER. V lost 0 bases to trimming and J lost 4 bases; unmatched junction nucleotides: 4. The CDR3: CASSQDAGAADTQYF. The CDR3 DNA reads TGCGCCAGCAGCCAAGATGCGGGAGCGGCAGATACGCAGTATTTT.

This clone was recorded many times. The J gene is TRBJ2-7, the V gene TRBV20-1; D gene ambiguous. The CDR3 extends over 11 amino acids. The V end was cut by 5 bases, the J end by 6 bases, with 11 bases between. Germline CDR1 and CDR2: DFQATT and SNEGSKA (reference sequence). The CDR3 region has the DNA TGCAGTGCTCTCTCCTACAGCGAGCAGTACTTC. Translated: CSALSYSEQYF.

V is TRBV7-2 and J is TRBJ2-1; 9 bases fit TRBD2. V was pared by 4 bases and J by 8 bases, with 6 bases of the junction left unmatched. Per the germline V gene, CDR1 is SGHTA and CDR2 is FQGNSA. This CDR3 comprises 14 residues. CDR3 coding DNA: TGTGCCAGCAGCTCGGCGGGAGGGCGAGATGAGCAGTTCTTC. It codes for CASSSAGGRDEQFF.

This clone was observed many times. V usage is TRBV20-1 and J usage is TRBJ2-1, with 12 nucleotides matching TRBD1. CDR1 is DFQATT, CDR2 SNEGSKA, per germline (reference sequence). The CDR3 has 14 amino acids. After removal of 0 bases from V and 9 bases from J, the junction contained 3 bases not matched to a gene. CDR3 nucleotides: TGCAGTGCTAGAGATGGGACAGGGGGCGTTGAGCAGTTCTTC. Protein product: CSARDGTGGVEQFF.

The chain joins TRBV6-6 to TRBJ1-3; D not certain. The length of the CDR3 is 14 residues. CDR1 is MNHNY, CDR2 SVGAGI, per germline (reference sequence). V was trimmed by 2 bases and J by 0 bases, leaving 5 bases between them. The CDR3 is CASSYRSSGNTIYF. The CDR3 DNA follows: TGTGCCAGCAGTTACCGGAGCTCTGGAAACACCATATATTTT.

The sample holds many counts of this clone. V is TRBV20-1 and J is TRBJ2-1; TRBD1 might be the D (5 bases). Per the germline V gene, CDR1 is DFQATT and CDR2 is SNEGSKA (reference sequence). This CDR3 has 15 amino acids. V was pared by 1 base and J by 5 bases, with 15 bases between. The CDR3 loop reads CSARAVQGWDNEQFF. The DNA for the CDR3 is TGCAGTGCTAGAGCGGTCCAGGGCTGGGACAATGAGCAGTTCTTC.

V usage is TRBV4-2 and J usage is TRBJ2-2; D may be TRBD2 (6 bases). Germline values: CDR1 LGHNA, CDR2 YNFKEQ. The V end lost 1 base, the J end lost 3 bases, and 15 bases lay between the germline ends. This CDR3 contains 17 residues. CDR3 region: CASSQVEETSDTGELFF. Written as DNA, the CDR3 is TGTGCCAGCAGCCAAGTGGAAGAGACTAGTGACACCGGGGAGCTGTTTTTT.

This clone was detected many times. Here the CDR3 DNA reads TGTGCCACTAGCGGGAGCCTCACAGATACGCAGTATTTT. This sequence encodes CATSGSLTDTQYF. The chain joins TRBV28 to TRBJ2-3; 10 bases line up with TRBD2. Germline values: CDR1 MDHEN, CDR2 SYDVKM. The V and J ends lost 10 bases and 2 bases, in that order; junction bases with no gene match: 3. CDR3 length equals 13 residues.

This clone has more than one count but fewer than ten. A much larger clone differs by one base, so this may be a read error. The V call is TRBV14, the J call TRBJ2-3, with D perhaps matching TRBD1 (6 bases). Deletions cut 2 bases from V and 6 bases from J, with 18 bases between. This CDR3 spans 16 amino acids. The germline gives CDR1 SGHDN, CDR2 FVKESK. DNA for the CDR3: TGTGCCAGCAGCCAATATGTGGGACAAAGAGGGGATACGCAGTATTTT. This translates into CASSQYVGQRGDTQYF. Full variable domain (outside the CDR3, taken from reference TRBV14 and TRBJ2-3): EAGVTQFPSHSVIEKGQTVTLRCDPISGHDNLYWYRRVMGKEIKFLLHFVKESKQDESGMPNNRFLAERTGGTYSTLKVQPAELEDSGVYFCASSQYVGQRGDTQYFGPGTRLTVL.

This clone is categorized as medium-sized (0.01 to 0.1%). The chain has TRBV28 and TRBJ2-3, with TRBD1 matching 7 bases. The germline V gene encodes CDR1 MDHEN and CDR2 SYDVKM. V was clipped by 0 bases and J by 4 bases; unmatched bases: 4. This CDR3 has 15 amino acids. The CDR3 DNA reads as TGTGCCAGCAGTTTATGGGTGACAGGGTCAGATACGCAGTATTTT. This sequence encodes CASSLWVTGSDTQYF. The full variable domain, rest sourced from reference TRBV28 and TRBJ2-3, is DVKVTQSSRYLVKRTGEKVFLECVQDMDHENMFWYRQDPGLGLRLIYFSYDVKMKEKGDIPEGYSVSREKKERFSLILESASTNQTSMYLCASSLWVTGSDTQYFGPGTRLTVL.

This clone was recorded at least ten times. The gene calls are TRBV29-1 and TRBJ2-2; D not certain. Germline assignment: CDR1 SQVTM and CDR2 ANQGSEA. The CDR3 is 11 amino acids. V dropped 3 bases and J dropped 6 bases, with 5 bases sitting between them. The CDR3 loop reads CSVEGAGELFF. The CDR3 nucleotides read TGCAGCGTTGAGGGCGCCGGGGAGCTGTTTTTT.

This clone occurred many times. This rearrangement joins TRBV20-1 to TRBJ2-7, with TRBD1 matching 8 bases. There are 18 residues in the CDR3. Germline CDR1 and CDR2: DFQATT and SNEGSKA (reference sequence). The V and J ends lost 2 bases and 1 base, in that order; junction bases with no gene match: 16. Written as DNA, the CDR3 is TGCAGTGCTAGACATATCGCCCCAGGGGGCGCGAAGTCCTACGAGCAGTACTTC. This codes for CSARHIAPGGAKSYEQYF.

This clone was counted ten times or more. The chain carries TRBV30 and TRBJ2-7; 8 bases map to TRBD2. Trimming at V came to 2 bases and at J to 0 bases, leaving 0 bases not matched to a gene. Germline lookup yields CDR1 GTSNPN and CDR2 SVGIG (reference sequence). The CDR3 has 13 amino acids. CDR3 coding DNA: TGTGCCTGGAGTAGCGGGAGCTCCTACGAGCAGTACTTC. It translates to CAWSSGSSYEQYF.

This clone is medium-sized by share. The chain joins TRBV6-4 to TRBJ2-3; 8 bases are shared with TRBD2. CDR3 length equals 15 residues. The germline gives CDR1 MRHNA, CDR2 SNTAGT. V trimming: 6 bases; J trimming: 4 bases; junction bases outside the gene matches: 9. The CDR3 region is CASSEQTSGSDTQYF. In DNA form, the CDR3 reads TGTGCCAGCAGCGAACAAACTAGCGGCTCAGATACGCAGTATTTT.

This clone was recorded at least ten times. The rearrangement uses TRBV5-1 and TRBJ1-4; D is undetermined. Germline CDR1 and CDR2: SGHRS and YFSETQ. Trimming took 1 base from V and 8 from J, leaving 15 bases between them. The CDR3 has 15 residues. CDR3 amino acids: CASSLSGDTPEKLFF. CDR3 nucleotides: TGCGCCAGCAGCTTGTCGGGAGACACCCCAGAAAAACTGTTTTTT.

About this clone: This clone may be a read error of a much larger clone one base away. The same CDR3 also results from other DNA sequences found in this sample. The rearrangement links TRBV7-9 to TRBJ2-5; 10 nucleotides align to TRBD2. This CDR3 is 16 amino acids long. In germline, CDR1 is SEHNR, CDR2 FQNEAQ (reference sequence). CDR3 residues: CASSAALAGLGETQYF. CDR3 sequence (DNA): TGTGCCAGCAGCGCCGCACTAGCGGGACTTGGGGAGACACAGTACTTC. Variable domain in full (rest from reference TRBV7-9 and TRBJ2-5): DTGVSQNPRHKITKRGQNVTFRCDPISEHNRLYWYRQTLGQGPEFLTYFQNEAQLEKSRLLSDRFSAERPKGSFSTLEIQRTEQGDSAMYLCASSAALAGLGETQYFGPGTRLLVL.

This clone is termed medium-sized (0.01 to 0.1%). The chain links TRBV15 to TRBJ1-2, with D uncertain. The germline V and J ends were trimmed by 5 bases and 6 bases, with 13 bases remaining between them. Germline values: CDR1 LNHNV, CDR2 YYDKDF (reference sequence). The CDR3 is 13 amino acids. The CDR3 DNA is TGTGCCACCAGCCGACGGGCCACCGATGGCTACACCTTC. Translation gives CATSRRATDGYTF.

This clone was recorded at least ten times. The rearrangement joins TRBV20-1 to TRBJ1-1; 7 bases match TRBD1. CDR3 length: 15 amino acids. With V trimmed by 3 bases and J by 8 bases, 15 bases remained unmatched. From germline, CDR1 is DFQATT and CDR2 SNEGSKA (reference sequence). The CDR3 spells CSARGTAGTVVEAFF. The CDR3 region has the DNA TGCAGTGCTAGGGGGACAGCCGGGACGGTTGTAGAAGCTTTCTTT.

Ten or more counts support this clone. The chain carries TRBV19 and TRBJ2-1; D unclear. CDR3 length equals 13 residues. The V gene's germline CDR1 is LNHDA and CDR2 SQIVND (reference sequence). Deletions cut 3 bases from V and 9 bases from J, with 12 bases between. The CDR3 region is CASSIVWGREQFF. CDR3 coding DNA: TGTGCCAGTAGTATCGTATGGGGTCGTGAGCAGTTCTTC.